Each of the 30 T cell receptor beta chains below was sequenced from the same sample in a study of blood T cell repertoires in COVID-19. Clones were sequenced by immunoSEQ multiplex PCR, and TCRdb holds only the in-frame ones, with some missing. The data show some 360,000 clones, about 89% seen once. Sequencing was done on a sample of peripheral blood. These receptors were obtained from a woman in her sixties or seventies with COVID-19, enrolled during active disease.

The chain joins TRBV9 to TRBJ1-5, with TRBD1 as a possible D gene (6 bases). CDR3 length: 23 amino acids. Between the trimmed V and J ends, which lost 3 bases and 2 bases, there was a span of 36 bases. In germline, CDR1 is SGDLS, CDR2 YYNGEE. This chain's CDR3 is CASSGTAPLIQEGGRIGNQPQHF. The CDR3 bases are TGTGCCAGCAGCGGTACCGCACCACTTATACAGGAGGGGGGGCGAATCGGCAATCAGCCCCAGCATTTT.

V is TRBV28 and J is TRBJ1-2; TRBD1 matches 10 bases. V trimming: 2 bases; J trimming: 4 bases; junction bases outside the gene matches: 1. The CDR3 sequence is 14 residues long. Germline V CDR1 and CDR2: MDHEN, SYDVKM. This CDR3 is CASSLRTGGYGYTF. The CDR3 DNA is TGTGCCAGCAGTTTAAGGACAGGGGGCTATGGCTACACCTTC.

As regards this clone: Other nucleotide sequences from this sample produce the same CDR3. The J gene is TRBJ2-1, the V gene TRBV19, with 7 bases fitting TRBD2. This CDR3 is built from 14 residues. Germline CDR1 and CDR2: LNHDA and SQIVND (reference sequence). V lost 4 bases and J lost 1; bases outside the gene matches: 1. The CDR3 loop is CASSRGGSYNEQFF. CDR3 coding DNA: TGTGCCAGTAGTAGGGGGGGTTCCTACAATGAGCAGTTCTTC.

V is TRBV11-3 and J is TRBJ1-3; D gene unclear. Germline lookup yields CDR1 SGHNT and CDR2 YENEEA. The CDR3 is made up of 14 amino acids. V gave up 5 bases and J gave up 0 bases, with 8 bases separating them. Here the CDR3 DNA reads TGTGCCAGCAGCCCGGGTGGCTCTGGAAACACCATATATTTT. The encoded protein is CASSPGGSGNTIYF.

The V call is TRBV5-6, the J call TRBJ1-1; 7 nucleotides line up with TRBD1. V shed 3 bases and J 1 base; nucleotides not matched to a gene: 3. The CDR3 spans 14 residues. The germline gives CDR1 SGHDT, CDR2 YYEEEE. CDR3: CASSSWTGNTEAFF. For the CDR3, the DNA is TGTGCCAGCAGCTCTTGGACAGGGAACACTGAAGCTTTCTTT.

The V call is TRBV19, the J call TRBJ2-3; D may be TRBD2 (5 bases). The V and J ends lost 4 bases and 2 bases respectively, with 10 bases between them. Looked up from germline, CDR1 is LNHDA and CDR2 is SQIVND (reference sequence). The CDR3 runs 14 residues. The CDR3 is CASSNLASTDTQYF. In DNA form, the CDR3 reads TGTGCCAGTAGTAATCTAGCTTCCACAGATACGCAGTATTTT.

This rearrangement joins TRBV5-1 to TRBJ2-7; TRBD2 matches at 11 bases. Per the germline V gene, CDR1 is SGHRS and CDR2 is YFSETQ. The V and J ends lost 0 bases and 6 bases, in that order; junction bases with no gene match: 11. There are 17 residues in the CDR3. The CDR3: CASSLDGTSGGLGEQYF. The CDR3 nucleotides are TGCGCCAGCAGCTTGGATGGGACTAGCGGCGGGTTAGGCGAGCAGTACTTC.

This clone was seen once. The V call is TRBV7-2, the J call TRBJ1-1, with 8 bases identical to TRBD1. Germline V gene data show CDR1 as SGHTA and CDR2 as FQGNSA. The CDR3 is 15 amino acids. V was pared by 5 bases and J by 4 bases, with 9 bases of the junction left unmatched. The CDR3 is CASSTRTGRATEAFF. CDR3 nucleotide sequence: TGTGCCAGCAGCACCCGGACAGGGCGGGCCACTGAAGCTTTCTTT.

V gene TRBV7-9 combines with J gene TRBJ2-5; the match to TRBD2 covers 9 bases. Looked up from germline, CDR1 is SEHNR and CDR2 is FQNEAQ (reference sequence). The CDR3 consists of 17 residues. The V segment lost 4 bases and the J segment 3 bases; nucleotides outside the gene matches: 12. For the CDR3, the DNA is TGTGCCAGCAGCTCAGGGGCTAGCGGGATGGTTAAAGAGACCCAGTACTTC. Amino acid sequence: CASSSGASGMVKETQYF.

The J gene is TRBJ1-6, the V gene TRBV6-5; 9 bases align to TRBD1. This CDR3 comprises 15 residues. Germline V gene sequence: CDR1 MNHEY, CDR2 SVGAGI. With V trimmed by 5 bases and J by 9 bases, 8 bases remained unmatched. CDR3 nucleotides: TGTGCCAGCAGTAGGACAGGGGATTCTGGTTCACCCCTCCACTTT. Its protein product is CASSRTGDSGSPLHF.

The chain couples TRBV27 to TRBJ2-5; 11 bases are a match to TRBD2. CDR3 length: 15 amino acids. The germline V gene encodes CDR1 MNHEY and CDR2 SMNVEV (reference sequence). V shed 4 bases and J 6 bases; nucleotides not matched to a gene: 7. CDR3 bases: TGTGCCAGCAGTTCCATAGCGGGGGGGCCTAAGACCCAGTACTTC. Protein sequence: CASSSIAGGPKTQYF.

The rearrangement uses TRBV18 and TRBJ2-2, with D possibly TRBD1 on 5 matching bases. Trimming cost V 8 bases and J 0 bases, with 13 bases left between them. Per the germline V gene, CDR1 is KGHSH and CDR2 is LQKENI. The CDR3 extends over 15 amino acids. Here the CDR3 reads CASPQGVSNTGELFF. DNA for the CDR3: TGTGCCAGCCCACAAGGGGTATCGAACACCGGGGAGCTGTTTTTT.

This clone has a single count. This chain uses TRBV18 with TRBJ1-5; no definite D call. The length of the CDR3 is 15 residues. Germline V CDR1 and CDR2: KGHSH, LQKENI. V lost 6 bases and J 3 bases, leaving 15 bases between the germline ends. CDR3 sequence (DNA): TGTGCCAGCTCGGGCGAGGGAAGAATCAATCAGCCCCAGCATTTT. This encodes CASSGEGRINQPQHF. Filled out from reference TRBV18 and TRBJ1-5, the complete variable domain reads NAGVMQNPRHLVRRRGQEARLRCSPMKGHSHVYWYRQLPEEGLKFMVYLQKENIIDESGMPKERFSAEFPKEGPSILRIQQVVRGDSAAYFCASSGEGRINQPQHFGDGTRLSIL.

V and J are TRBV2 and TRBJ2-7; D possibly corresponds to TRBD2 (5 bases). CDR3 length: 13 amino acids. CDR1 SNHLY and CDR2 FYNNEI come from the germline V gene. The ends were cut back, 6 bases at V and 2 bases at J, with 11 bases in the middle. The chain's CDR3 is CASSPRGAYEQYF. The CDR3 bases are TGTGCCAGCAGCCCCCGGGGAGCCTACGAGCAGTACTTC.

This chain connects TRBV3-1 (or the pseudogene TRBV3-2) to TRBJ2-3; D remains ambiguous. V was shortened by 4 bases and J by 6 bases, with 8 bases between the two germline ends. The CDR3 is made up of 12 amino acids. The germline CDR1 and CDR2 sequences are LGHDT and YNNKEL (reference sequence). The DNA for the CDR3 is TGTGCCAGCAGCCTTCCCGGGGATACGCAGTATTTT. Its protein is CASSLPGDTQYF.

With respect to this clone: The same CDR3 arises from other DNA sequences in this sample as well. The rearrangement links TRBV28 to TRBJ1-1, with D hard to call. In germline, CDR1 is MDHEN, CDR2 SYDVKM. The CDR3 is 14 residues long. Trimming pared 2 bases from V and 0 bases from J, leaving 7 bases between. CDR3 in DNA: TGTGCCAGCAGTTTAACCGGGGTGAACACTGAAGCTTTCTTT. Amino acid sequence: CASSLTGVNTEAFF. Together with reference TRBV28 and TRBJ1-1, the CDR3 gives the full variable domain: DVKVTQSSRYLVKRTGEKVFLECVQDMDHENMFWYRQDPGLGLRLIYFSYDVKMKEKGDIPEGYSVSREKKERFSLILESASTNQTSMYLCASSLTGVNTEAFFGQGTRLTVV.

DNA of the CDR3: TGTGCCAGCAGTCGTAATCAGGGGGTGTATGGCTACACCTTC. It yields the protein CASSRNQGVYGYTF. The chain is built from TRBV28 and TRBJ1-2; 7 bases match TRBD1. This CDR3 is built from 14 residues. V was pared by 5 bases and J by 5 bases, with 8 bases of the junction left unmatched. The germline V gene encodes CDR1 MDHEN and CDR2 SYDVKM.

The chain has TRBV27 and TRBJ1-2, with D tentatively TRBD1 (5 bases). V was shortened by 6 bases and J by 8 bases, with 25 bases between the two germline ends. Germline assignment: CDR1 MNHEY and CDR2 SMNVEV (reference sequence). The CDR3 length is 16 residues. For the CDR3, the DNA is TGTGCCAGCAGCTCCACTTACGGGACCACGGGGGACGGCTACACCTTC. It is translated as CASSSTYGTTGDGYTF.

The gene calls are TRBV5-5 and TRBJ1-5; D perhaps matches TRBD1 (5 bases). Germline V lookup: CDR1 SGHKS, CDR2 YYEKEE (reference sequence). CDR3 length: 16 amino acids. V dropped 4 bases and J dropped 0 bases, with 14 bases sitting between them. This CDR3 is CASSPGGYYSNQPQHF. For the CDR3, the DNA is TGTGCCAGCAGCCCCGGGGGATACTATAGCAATCAGCCCCAGCATTTT.

DNA for the CDR3: TGTGCCAGCAGTCCCGCGGGGGGGCCGGCCGATGAGCAGTTCTTC. Translating gives CASSPAGGPADEQFF. The chain employs TRBV6-5 and TRBJ2-1, with 9 bases lining up with TRBD2. The germline V gene encodes CDR1 MNHEY and CDR2 SVGAGI. This CDR3 has 15 amino acids. V lost 5 bases, J lost 8 bases, and 10 bases stayed unmatched.

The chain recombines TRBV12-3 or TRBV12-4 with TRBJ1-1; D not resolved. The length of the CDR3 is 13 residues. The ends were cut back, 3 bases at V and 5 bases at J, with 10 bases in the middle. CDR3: CASSFLRGTEAFF. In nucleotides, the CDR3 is TGTGCCAGCAGTTTTTTGAGAGGGACTGAAGCTTTCTTT.

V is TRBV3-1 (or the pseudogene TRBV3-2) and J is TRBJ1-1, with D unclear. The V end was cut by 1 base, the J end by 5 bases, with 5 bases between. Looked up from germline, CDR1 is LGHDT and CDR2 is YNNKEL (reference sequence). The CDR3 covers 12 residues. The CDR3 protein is CASSQARTEAFF. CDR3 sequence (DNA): TGTGCCAGCAGCCAAGCGAGGACTGAAGCTTTCTTT.

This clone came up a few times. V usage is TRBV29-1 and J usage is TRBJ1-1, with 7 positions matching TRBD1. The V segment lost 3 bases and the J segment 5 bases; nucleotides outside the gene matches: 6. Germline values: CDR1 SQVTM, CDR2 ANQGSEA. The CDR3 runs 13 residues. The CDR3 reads CSVDFSGGTEAFF. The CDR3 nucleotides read TGCAGCGTTGACTTTTCAGGGGGGACTGAAGCTTTCTTT.

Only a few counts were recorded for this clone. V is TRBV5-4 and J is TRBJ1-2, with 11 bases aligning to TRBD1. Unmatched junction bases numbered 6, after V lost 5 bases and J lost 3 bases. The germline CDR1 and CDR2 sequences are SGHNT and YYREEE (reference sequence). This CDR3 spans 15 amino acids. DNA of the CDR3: TGTGCCAGCAGGGCAAAGGGACAGGGGGACTATGGCTACACCTTC. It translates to CASRAKGQGDYGYTF.

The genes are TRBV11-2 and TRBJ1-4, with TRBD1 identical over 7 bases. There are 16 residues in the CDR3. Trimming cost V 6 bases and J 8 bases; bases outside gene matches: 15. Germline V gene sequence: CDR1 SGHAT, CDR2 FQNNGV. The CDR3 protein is CASSSRRGGVEEKLFF. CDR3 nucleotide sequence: TGTGCCAGCAGTTCCCGGAGAGGGGGCGTCGAAGAAAAACTGTTTTTT. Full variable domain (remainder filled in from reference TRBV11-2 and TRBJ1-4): EAGVAQSPRYKIIEKRQSVAFWCNPISGHATLYWYQQILGQGPKLLIQFQNNGVVDDSQLPKDRFSAERLKGVDSTLKIQPAKLEDSAVYLCASSSRRGGVEEKLFFGSGTQLSVL.

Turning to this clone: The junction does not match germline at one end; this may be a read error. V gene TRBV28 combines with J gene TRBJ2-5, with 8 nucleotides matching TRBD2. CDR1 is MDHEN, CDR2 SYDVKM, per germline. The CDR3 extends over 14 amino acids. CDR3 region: CASSGGPIQETQYF. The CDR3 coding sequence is TGTGCAAGCAGCGGGGGACCAATTCAAGAGACCCAGTACTTC.

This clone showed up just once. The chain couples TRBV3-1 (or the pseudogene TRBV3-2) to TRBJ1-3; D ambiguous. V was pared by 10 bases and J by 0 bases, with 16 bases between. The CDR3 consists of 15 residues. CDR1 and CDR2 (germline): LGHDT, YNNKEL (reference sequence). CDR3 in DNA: TGTGCCACCTCGGTCGACTTAGCCTCTGGAAACACCATATATTTT. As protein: CATSVDLASGNTIYF.

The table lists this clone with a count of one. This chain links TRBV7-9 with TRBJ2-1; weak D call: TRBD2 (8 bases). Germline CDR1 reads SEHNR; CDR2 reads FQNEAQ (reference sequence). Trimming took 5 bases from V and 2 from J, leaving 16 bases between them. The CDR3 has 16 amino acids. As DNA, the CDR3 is TGTGCCAGCAGCGTAGGGGGCGGGGGGCCCTACAATGAGCAGTTCTTC. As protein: CASSVGGGGPYNEQFF.

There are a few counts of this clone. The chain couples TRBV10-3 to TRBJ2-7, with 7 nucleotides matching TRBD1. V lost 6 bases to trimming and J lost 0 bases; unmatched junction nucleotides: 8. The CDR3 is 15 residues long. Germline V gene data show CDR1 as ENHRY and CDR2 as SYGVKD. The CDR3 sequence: CAIRFSQGSSYEQYF. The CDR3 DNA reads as TGTGCCATCAGGTTCTCACAGGGGAGCTCCTACGAGCAGTACTTC.

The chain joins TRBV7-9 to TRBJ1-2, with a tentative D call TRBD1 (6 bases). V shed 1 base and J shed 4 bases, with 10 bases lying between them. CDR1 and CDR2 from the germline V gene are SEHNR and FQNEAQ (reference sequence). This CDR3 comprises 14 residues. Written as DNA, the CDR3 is TGTGCCAGCAGCTTAGAAGGGGGGGGCTATGGCTACACCTTC. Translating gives CASSLEGGGYGYTF.